Following are 32 T cell receptor beta chains from one sample sequenced in a study of blood T cell repertoires in COVID-19. Sequencing was performed with immunoSEQ multiplex PCR; in TCRdb, only in-frame clones are kept and a portion is missing. In the table there are about 300,000 clones, 85% to 90% of which are singletons. The specimen was PBMCs or T cells enriched from blood (not recorded which). These receptors all come from a woman in her forties or fifties who had been exposed to COVID-19.

This clone occurred once. This chain links TRBV7-2 with TRBJ1-5; TRBD1 matches 8 bases. The CDR3 is 15 residues long. V lost 5 bases and J lost 6; bases outside the gene matches: 9. Germline values: CDR1 SGHTA, CDR2 FQGNSA. CDR3 residues: CASSGSTGAGQPQHF. Here the CDR3 DNA reads TGTGCCAGCAGCGGATCGACAGGGGCTGGTCAGCCCCAGCATTTT.

The chain recombines TRBV7-9 with TRBJ1-1; 8 bases are a match to TRBD1. Germline CDR1 reads SEHNR; CDR2 reads FQNEAQ (reference sequence). Unmatched junction bases numbered 3, after V lost 5 bases and J lost 1 base. This CDR3 has 14 residues. The CDR3: CASSLRGQNTEAFF. The CDR3, as DNA: TGTGCCAGCAGCCTCAGGGGGCAGAACACTGAAGCTTTCTTT.

As DNA, the CDR3 is TGTGCCAGCAGCCAGAACAGGGTCTCCTATGGCTACACCTTC. It encodes CASSQNRVSYGYTF. This chain connects TRBV7-2 to TRBJ1-2; D is possibly TRBD1 (6 bases). Trimming stripped 5 bases from V and 4 bases from J, with 14 bases between. Looked up from germline, CDR1 is SGHTA and CDR2 is FQGNSA. There are 14 residues in the CDR3.

The sample holds one count of this clone. The chain joins TRBV12-5 to TRBJ1-2, with D tentatively TRBD1 (5 bases). Germline loops: CDR1 LGHNT, CDR2 FRNRAP. The germline V and J ends were trimmed by 4 bases and 7 bases, with 13 bases remaining between them. This CDR3 region has 13 residues. The CDR3 reads CASGSTAESGYTF. The CDR3 nucleotides read TGTGCTAGTGGTTCGACAGCAGAGTCTGGCTACACCTTC.

This chain joins TRBV3-1 (or the pseudogene TRBV3-2) and TRBJ2-3, with a possible D match to TRBD1 (5 bases). The CDR3 consists of 14 residues. The germline V gene has CDR1 LGHDT and CDR2 YNNKEL (reference sequence). V was clipped by 0 bases and J by 5 bases, with 9 bases between them. The CDR3 nucleotides are TGTGCCAGCAGCCAAGATTTCAGGGTAGATACGCAGTATTTT. As protein: CASSQDFRVDTQYF.

This sequence joins TRBV18 and TRBJ2-5; the D is unclear. CDR1 is KGHSH and CDR2 is LQKENI in the germline V gene. Trimming took 3 bases from V and 5 from J, leaving 7 bases between them. CDR3 size: 12 residues. The CDR3, as DNA: TGTGCCAGCTCACCTTCCATGGAGACCCAGTACTTC. Residues: CASSPSMETQYF.

This sequence joins TRBV6-5 and TRBJ1-2, with a tentative D call TRBD1 (6 bases). The germline V and J ends were trimmed by 4 bases and 9 bases, with 15 bases remaining between them. Germline V gene sequence: CDR1 MNHEY, CDR2 SVGAGI. This CDR3 contains 13 residues. The CDR3 spells CASSLDSLGRYTF. The CDR3 nucleotides are TGTGCCAGCAGTTTGGACAGTTTGGGGCGCTACACCTTC.

The J gene is TRBJ1-1, the V gene TRBV7-9; D gene unclear. V was trimmed by 7 bases and J by 4 bases, leaving 13 bases between them. Germline CDR1 reads SEHNR; CDR2 reads FQNEAQ (reference sequence). The CDR3 is 13 residues long. CDR3 DNA sequence: TGTGCCAGCATGGGAGCCAGAAGCACTGAAGCTTTCTTT. Translating it yields CASMGARSTEAFF.

This chain joins TRBV5-4 and TRBJ2-3; tentatively, D is TRBD2 (6 bases). Germline-derived CDR1 and CDR2 are SGHNT and YYREEE (reference sequence). The CDR3 has 14 amino acids. Trimming removed 4 bases at V and 4 bases at J, with 13 bases between. The DNA for the CDR3 is TGTGCCAGCAGCCCGACTAGTTTTCCAGATACGCAGTATTTT. Translation gives CASSPTSFPDTQYF.

The V and J genes are TRBV19 and TRBJ2-2; D possibly corresponds to TRBD1 (5 bases). The CDR3 sequence is 15 residues long. Germline lookup yields CDR1 LNHDA and CDR2 SQIVND (reference sequence). V was shortened by 2 bases and J by 5 bases, with 12 bases between the two germline ends. Here the CDR3 DNA reads TGTGCCAGTAGTATAACTGGGGCTGGGACCGGGGAGCTGTTTTTT. It yields the protein CASSITGAGTGELFF.

This sequence joins TRBV10-3 and TRBJ1-2; no definite D call. Trimming pared 7 bases from V and 1 base from J, leaving 7 bases between. The CDR3 extends over 12 amino acids. Germline CDR1 ENHRY, CDR2 SYGVKD. The chain's CDR3 is CAIMGINYGYTF. As DNA, the CDR3 is TGTGCCATCATGGGCATTAACTATGGCTACACCTTC.

The genes are TRBV2 and TRBJ1-4; D is ambiguous. Germline CDR1 is SNHLY and CDR2 is FYNNEI. The CDR3 contains 15 residues. V was shortened by 6 bases and J by 4 bases, with 15 bases between the two germline ends. The CDR3 loop is CASSRYGGFNEKLFF. CDR3 bases: TGTGCCAGCAGCCGTTACGGAGGATTTAATGAAAAACTGTTTTTT.

The genes are TRBV15 and TRBJ2-6; possible D gene TRBD1, 7 bases. The CDR3 extends over 17 amino acids. The V end lost 0 bases, the J end lost 1 base, and 10 bases lay between the germline ends. From germline, CDR1 is LNHNV and CDR2 YYDKDF (reference sequence). The CDR3, as DNA: TGTGCCACCAGCAGAGAGACAGGGAGGTCTGGGGCCAACGTCCTGACTTTC. The encoded protein is CATSRETGRSGANVLTF.

This clone was seen only once. V and J are TRBV27 and TRBJ2-7; D perhaps matches TRBD1 (5 bases). Per germline, CDR1 MNHEY and CDR2 SMNVEV (reference sequence). Trimming cost V 2 bases and J 5 bases, with 16 bases left between them. CDR3 size: 15 residues. CDR3 DNA sequence: TGTGCCAGCAGTTTAAGCAGGGCGGTTGTTAACGAGCAGTACTTC. Amino acid sequence: CASSLSRAVVNEQYF.

The J gene is TRBJ1-2, the V gene TRBV4-1; D may be TRBD1 (5 bases). Germline-derived CDR1 and CDR2 are MGHRA and YSYEKL. Trimming took off 0 bases at V and 1 base at J, with 15 bases between the two ends. The CDR3 length is 17 residues. The CDR3 region has the DNA TGCGCCAGCAGCCAAGATTTGGGGGGAAGTGGTAACTATGGCTACACCTTC. Amino acid sequence: CASSQDLGGSGNYGYTF.

This clone occurred once. The chain uses TRBV15 and TRBJ2-5, with TRBD1 identical over 9 bases. With V trimmed by 3 bases and J by 3 bases, 5 bases remained unmatched. This CDR3 comprises 15 residues. Germline V gene lookup returns CDR1 LNHNV and CDR2 YYDKDF (reference sequence). The CDR3 here is CATSSPGQGKETQYF. The CDR3, as DNA: TGTGCCACCAGCAGCCCGGGACAGGGTAAAGAGACCCAGTACTTC.

The gene calls are TRBV5-1 and TRBJ2-2, with 11 bases matching TRBD1. Trimming cost V 4 bases and J 5 bases; bases outside gene matches: 13. Germline-derived CDR1 and CDR2 are SGHRS and YFSETQ. This CDR3 has 18 amino acids. CDR3 bases: TGCGCCAGCAGCCAGACCGGACAGGGGGCGCAAGGAACCGGGGAGCTGTTTTTT. It is translated as CASSQTGQGAQGTGELFF.

This chain uses TRBV3-1 (or the pseudogene TRBV3-2) with TRBJ2-4, with 8 bases identical to TRBD2. The CDR3 is 15 residues long. Germline CDR1 LGHDT, CDR2 YNNKEL (reference sequence). V shed 3 bases and J 7 bases; nucleotides not matched to a gene: 8. CDR3 DNA: TGTGCCAGCAGCCACCGGGGGGGACCTTCGAACATTCAGTACTTC. The encoded protein is CASSHRGGPSNIQYF.

The V gene is TRBV20-1, the J gene TRBJ2-4, with 9 bases lining up with TRBD2. From germline, CDR1 is DFQATT and CDR2 SNEGSKA (reference sequence). CDR3 length: 17 amino acids. The ends lost 3 bases at V and 0 bases at J; junction bases unmatched: 9. The CDR3, as DNA: TGCAGTGCTAGTAAGCGGGGGGACTTAGTAGCCAAAAACATTCAGTACTTC. Translated: CSASKRGDLVAKNIQYF.

This clone was observed a single time. This chain uses TRBV5-4 with TRBJ2-5, with D possibly being TRBD1 (6 bases). The CDR3 spans 14 residues. Germline V lookup: CDR1 SGHNT, CDR2 YYREEE (reference sequence). V gave up 4 bases and J gave up 0 bases, with 10 bases separating them. CDR3: CASSARDNQETQYF. As DNA, the CDR3 is TGTGCCAGCAGCGCCCGGGACAACCAAGAGACCCAGTACTTC.

DNA for the CDR3: TGTGCCAGCAGTGCTCGACAGTTAGCCAAAAACATTCAGTACTTC. Translating gives CASSARQLAKNIQYF. The J gene is TRBJ2-4, the V gene TRBV2; possibly TRBD1 for D (5 bases). Trimming took 4 bases from V and 0 from J, leaving 10 bases between them. This CDR3 contains 15 residues. From germline, CDR1 is SNHLY and CDR2 FYNNEI.

The V gene is TRBV14, the J gene TRBJ2-7; weak D call: TRBD2 (6 bases). Germline CDR1 and CDR2: SGHDN and FVKESK. V was pared by 4 bases and J by 6 bases, with 13 bases between. CDR3 length: 13 amino acids. The CDR3 DNA follows: TGTGCCAGCAGCCCGGGTGGAGGGGTCGAGCAGTACTTC. As protein: CASSPGGGVEQYF.

The chain couples TRBV5-6 to TRBJ1-2; D is uncertain. Trimming stripped 2 bases from V and 5 bases from J, with 19 bases between. This CDR3 is built from 16 residues. Germline loops: CDR1 SGHDT, CDR2 YYEEEE. The CDR3 bases are TGTGCCAGCAGCTTTCGGGGTGCGGGCCTTACTTATGGCTACACCTTC. It is translated as CASSFRGAGLTYGYTF.

The rearrangement joins TRBV6-5 to TRBJ1-4; 7 bases map to TRBD1. The CDR3 consists of 15 residues. Germline lookup yields CDR1 MNHEY and CDR2 SVGAGI. V trimming: 5 bases; J trimming: 7 bases; junction bases outside the gene matches: 10. CDR3 region: CASSRRQGTGEKLFF. The CDR3 nucleotides are TGTGCCAGCAGTAGAAGACAGGGAACGGGTGAAAAACTGTTTTTT.

The CDR3 DNA reads TGTGCCAGCTCACCTTCGCTCGGGGTGACCCAAGAGACCCAGTACTTC. Translated, it gives CASSPSLGVTQETQYF. The chain employs TRBV18 and TRBJ2-5, with D perhaps TRBD2 (5 bases). The germline V gene encodes CDR1 KGHSH and CDR2 LQKENI. Trimming shortened V by 3 bases and J by 1 base, and 15 bases separated the two germline ends. The CDR3 runs to 16 residues.

The V and J genes are TRBV6-5 and TRBJ1-1; 9 nucleotides line up with TRBD1. Trimming removed 6 bases from V and 1 base from J; junction bases left unmatched: 6. CDR1 and CDR2 from the germline V gene are MNHEY and SVGAGI. This CDR3 region has 15 residues. Here the CDR3 DNA reads TGTGCCAGCAGGAAGGACAGGGGAGCGAACACTGAAGCTTTCTTT. Encoded protein: CASRKDRGANTEAFF.

CDR3: CASSLGQGALNTEAFF. The CDR3 region has the DNA TGTGCCAGCTCACTCGGACAGGGGGCTTTGAACACTGAAGCTTTCTTT. The chain links TRBV18 to TRBJ1-1; 11 positions agree with TRBD1. Unmatched junction bases numbered 4, after V lost 4 bases and J lost 0 bases. This CDR3 contains 16 residues. Germline CDR1 and CDR2: KGHSH and LQKENI. The whole variable domain, filled in from reference TRBV18 and TRBJ1-1, reads NAGVMQNPRHLVRRRGQEARLRCSPMKGHSHVYWYRQLPEEGLKFMVYLQKENIIDESGMPKERFSAEFPKEGPSILRIQQVVRGDSAAYFCASSLGQGALNTEAFFGQGTRLTVV.

The chain couples TRBV28 to TRBJ1-4, with 7 bases matching TRBD1. V dropped 5 bases and J dropped 6; count of bases not matched to a gene: 6. CDR1 and CDR2 (germline): MDHEN, SYDVKM. The CDR3 loop spans 14 amino acids. CDR3 DNA sequence: TGTGCCAGCAGTGGACAGGTCCCCTATGAAAAACTGTTTTTT. This encodes CASSGQVPYEKLFF.

The V gene is TRBV7-9, the J gene TRBJ2-3; TRBD2 agrees at 8 bases. CDR3 length: 19 amino acids. The germline gives CDR1 SEHNR, CDR2 FQNEAQ (reference sequence). V lost 2 bases to trimming and J lost 0 bases; unmatched junction nucleotides: 13. This CDR3 is CASSLLKGGGGTSTDTQYF. The CDR3 DNA follows: TGTGCCAGCAGCTTACTAAAGGGTGGCGGGGGGACTAGCACAGATACGCAGTATTTT.

The chain joins TRBV7-6 to TRBJ2-7; perhaps TRBD2 as D (7 bases). CDR3 length: 15 amino acids. The germline gives CDR1 SGHVS, CDR2 FNYEAQ. V was trimmed by 0 bases and J by 4 bases, leaving 13 bases between them. The CDR3 loop is CASSLAKGGRYEQYF. CDR3 in DNA: TGTGCCAGCAGCTTAGCGAAGGGGGGGAGGTACGAGCAGTACTTC.

J is TRBJ2-1 and V is TRBV5-1, with a possible D match to TRBD1 (6 bases). Deletions cut 0 bases from V and 9 bases from J, with 16 bases between. Germline V gives CDR1 SGHRS, CDR2 YFSETQ. The CDR3 has 15 amino acids. CDR3 nucleotides: TGCGCCAGCAGCTTGGCTCAGGGGAGAGACGGTGAGCAGTTCTTC. It encodes CASSLAQGRDGEQFF.

About this clone: This specimen includes other DNA sequences encoding the same CDR3. This chain uses TRBV5-1 with TRBJ2-7, with D possibly matching TRBD2 (6 bases). The CDR3 sequence is 12 residues long. The V gene lost 2 bases and the J gene lost 4 bases, with 7 bases spanning the gap. The germline V gene encodes CDR1 SGHRS and CDR2 YFSETQ. The CDR3 nucleotides read TGCGCCAGCAGCTTTGGGACTTACGAGCAGTACTTC. Translating gives CASSFGTYEQYF.